The 12 T cell receptor beta chains below come from one sample, sequenced in a study of cytomegalovirus exposure and HLA in healthy donors. The PCR made use of 60 Vbeta and 13 Jbeta primers. TCRdb keeps only in-frame clones here, not all; method: immunoSEQ multiplex PCR. Of around 170,000 clones listed, 70% to 80% are singletons. The sequenced sample was PBMCs. Receptors originate from a man aged 18 to 29 in good health and CMV-seronegative.

The rearrangement uses TRBV30 and TRBJ2-5; 7 nucleotides agree with TRBD2. The J call may be faulty, since TRBJ2-7 better matches the DNA end. The CDR3 totals 15 residues. The germline gives CDR1 GTSNPN, CDR2 SVGIG (reference sequence). The CDR3 DNA reads as TGTGCCTGGAGTGTTTTAGGACTAGACGCCTACGAGCAGTACTTC. Translated, it gives CAWSVLGLDAYEQYF.

V gene TRBV9 combines with J gene TRBJ1-2; D might be TRBD1 (6 bases). The V gene's germline CDR1 is SGDLS and CDR2 YYNGEE. The CDR3 loop spans 13 amino acids. The ends were cut back, 0 bases at V and 3 bases at J, with 6 bases in the middle. The CDR3 here is CASSVGTDYGYTF. The CDR3 DNA reads TGTGCCAGCAGCGTAGGGACAGACTATGGCTACACCTTC.

This chain uses TRBV4-3 with TRBJ2-7, with 7 bases aligning to TRBD2. CDR3 length: 18 residues. J lost 0 bases, V lost 0 bases, and 11 bases had no gene match. CDR1 and CDR2 from the germline V gene are LGHNA and YSLEER. In DNA, the CDR3 is TGCGCCAGCAGCCAAGACAGGGTCCTCGCGGGAGTCTCCTACGAGCAGTACTTC. It codes for CASSQDRVLAGVSYEQYF.

The chain carries TRBV27 and TRBJ2-1; D uncertain. The germline CDR1 and CDR2 sequences are MNHEY and SMNVEV (reference sequence). The CDR3 is 12 amino acids. Trimming removed 5 bases from V and 5 bases from J, with 7 bases in between. The CDR3 coding sequence is TGTGCCAGCAGTCCAGATCACAATGAGCAGTTCTTC. This codes for CASSPDHNEQFF.

The J gene is TRBJ2-3, the V gene TRBV25-1; D gene uncertain. There are 13 residues in the CDR3. Between the trimmed V and J ends, which lost 3 bases and 6 bases, there was a span of 10 bases. Germline CDR1 MGHDK, CDR2 SYGVNS. The CDR3 bases are TGTGCCAGCAGTGATGGCTGGGCCGATACGCAGTATTTT. This codes for CASSDGWADTQYF.

This chain links TRBV4-2 with TRBJ1-5; D perhaps matches TRBD1 (6 bases). V was pared by 1 base and J by 6 bases, with 13 bases between. Germline CDR1 LGHNA, CDR2 YNFKEQ. CDR3 length equals 15 residues. This CDR3 reads CASSQVTGSAQPQHF. The CDR3 DNA reads TGTGCCAGCAGCCAAGTCACAGGGTCAGCTCAGCCCCAGCATTTT.

The V call is TRBV5-6, the J call TRBJ2-5; TRBD2 aligns across 11 bases. CDR3 length: 15 residues. Germline V lookup: CDR1 SGHDT, CDR2 YYEEEE. Germline trimming cut 6 bases from V and 6 bases from J; bases unmatched to any gene: 10. The CDR3 here is CASTELAGETKTQYF. The CDR3 nucleotides are TGTGCCAGCACCGAACTAGCGGGAGAAACGAAGACCCAGTACTTC.

This chain connects TRBV6-6 to TRBJ2-1, with 9 bases lining up with TRBD1. The germline CDR1 and CDR2 sequences are MNHNY and SVGAGI (reference sequence). V was clipped by 1 base and J by 5 bases; unmatched bases: 3. The CDR3 has 15 residues. The chain's CDR3 is CASSYFWTGDNEQFF. DNA for the CDR3: TGTGCCAGCAGTTACTTTTGGACAGGGGACAATGAGCAGTTCTTC.

In DNA form, the CDR3 reads TGTGCCAGCAGCTTAGGGGCAGGGGGCTACGAGCAGTACTTC. The encoded protein is CASSLGAGGYEQYF. This chain connects TRBV11-1 to TRBJ2-7, with 7 positions matching TRBD1. Germline assignment: CDR1 SGHAT and CDR2 FQDESV (reference sequence). Trimming at V came to 1 base and at J to 3 bases, leaving 3 bases not matched to a gene. The CDR3 totals 14 residues.

CDR3 in DNA: TGTGCCAGCAGCTTAGTATCTAGCGGGGGGCCTAGCACAGATACGCAGTATTTT. Its protein product is CASSLVSSGGPSTDTQYF. The chain is built from TRBV7-2 and TRBJ2-3; 11 bases align to TRBD2. The CDR3 covers 18 residues. V dropped 1 base and J dropped 0; count of bases not matched to a gene: 6. Germline V gene sequence: CDR1 SGHTA, CDR2 FQGNSA.

This clone was picked up a small number of times. This rearrangement joins TRBV28 to TRBJ2-6; 12 nucleotides match TRBD1. The CDR3 has 21 amino acids. Unmatched junction bases numbered 13, after V lost 3 bases and J lost 1 base. Germline V gives CDR1 MDHEN, CDR2 SYDVKM. Here the CDR3 DNA reads TGTGCCAGCAGTTTCTCTGTGCCGGGACAGGGGGCCCGGTCTGGGGCCAACGTCCTGACTTTC. The encoded protein is CASSFSVPGQGARSGANVLTF. Using reference TRBV28 and TRBJ2-6 for the parts outside the CDR3, the full variable domain is DVKVTQSSRYLVKRTGEKVFLECVQDMDHENMFWYRQDPGLGLRLIYFSYDVKMKEKGDIPEGYSVSREKKERFSLILESASTNQTSMYLCASSFSVPGQGARSGANVLTFGAGSRLTVL.

A word on this clone: A read error may produce the germline difference seen at one junction end. This sequence joins TRBV5-1 and TRBJ1-3; TRBD1 matches 12 bases. The CDR3 is 13 amino acids. Germline-derived CDR1 and CDR2 are SGHRS and YFSETQ. This CDR3 is CASSLVGTGGRHF. The DNA of the CDR3 is TGCGCCAGCAGCTTGGTCGGGACAGGGGGCCGACATTTT.